The 9 T cell receptor beta chains presented below share a single source sample, sequenced in a study of blood T cell repertoires in COVID-19. Only in-frame clones appear in the TCRdb table, and some are missing; sequencing was by immunoSEQ multiplex PCR. Seen here are about 310,000 clones, approximately 89% observed once, and the top ten hold 8% to 10%. The source material was PBMCs or T cells enriched from blood (not recorded which). All receptors come from a woman aged 40 to 50 who had recovered from COVID-19.

J is TRBJ1-4 and V is TRBV6-6; possible D gene TRBD1, 5 bases. Germline V lookup: CDR1 MNHNY, CDR2 SVGAGI (reference sequence). The CDR3 loop spans 15 amino acids. Trimming pared 2 bases from V and 5 bases from J, leaving 12 bases between. Written as DNA, the CDR3 is TGTGCCAGCAGTTACGTCGGCCAGGGCAATGAAAAACTGTTTTTT. Translation: CASSYVGQGNEKLFF.

The chain is built from TRBV23-1 and TRBJ2-7; TRBD1 aligns across 11 bases. TRBV23-1 qualifies as an ORF whose function is uncertain. J lost 4 bases, V lost 6 bases, and 8 bases had no gene match. The CDR3 is 15 amino acids. CDR3 DNA: TGCGCCAGCAGCCCGCGGGACAGGGGGACTTACGAGCAGTACTTC. It translates to CASSPRDRGTYEQYF.

The rearrangement uses TRBV28 and TRBJ1-6; 7 positions match TRBD1. Germline CDR1 and CDR2: MDHEN and SYDVKM. Trimming at V came to 6 bases and at J to 4 bases, leaving 6 bases not matched to a gene. The CDR3 loop spans 15 amino acids. In DNA form, the CDR3 reads TGTGCCAGCAGCGGACAGGAGAGATATAATTCACCCCTCCACTTT. It encodes CASSGQERYNSPLHF.

The J gene is TRBJ2-3, the V gene TRBV25-1; 9 bases map to TRBD2. Germline CDR1 is MGHDK and CDR2 is SYGVNS. Trimming cost V 2 bases and J 4 bases; bases outside gene matches: 7. This CDR3 has 16 residues. Here the CDR3 reads CASSETRAGGADTQYF. The CDR3 bases are TGTGCCAGCAGTGAAACCAGGGCGGGAGGGGCAGATACGCAGTATTTT.

The chain employs TRBV28 and TRBJ2-7, with 7 bases fitting TRBD1. Trimming removed 7 bases from V and 1 base from J; junction bases left unmatched: 13. The CDR3 sequence is 16 residues long. The germline V gene encodes CDR1 MDHEN and CDR2 SYDVKM. CDR3 nucleotides: TGTGCCAGCACCGTCTTACCCCAGGGGGATTCCTACGAGCAGTACTTC. Protein product: CASTVLPQGDSYEQYF.

This clone was seen just once. The chain is built from TRBV5-1 and TRBJ2-2; D possibly corresponds to TRBD2 (5 bases). Germline V gives CDR1 SGHRS, CDR2 YFSETQ. The CDR3 is 15 amino acids. Trimming removed 4 bases from V and 4 bases from J, with 14 bases in between. Here the CDR3 reads CASSTDWPGTGELFF. In DNA, the CDR3 is TGCGCCAGCAGCACGGACTGGCCAGGCACCGGGGAGCTGTTTTTT.

DNA for the CDR3: TGTGCCAGCAGCTTAGCCGGTAGGGGGAGAATGGTCGAGCAGTACTTC. Translation: CASSLAGRGRMVEQYF. The rearrangement uses TRBV7-9 and TRBJ2-7; maybe TRBD1 (6 bases). This CDR3 comprises 16 residues. Germline lookup yields CDR1 SEHNR and CDR2 FQNEAQ (reference sequence). V was cut by 0 bases and J by 6 bases, with 18 bases left in between.

The genes are TRBV7-2 and TRBJ2-7; TRBD2 matches 8 bases. The CDR3 covers 14 residues. The germline gives CDR1 SGHTA, CDR2 FQGNSA. V shed 6 bases, J shed 0 bases, and the junction held 4 bases outside the gene matches. The DNA of the CDR3 is TGTGCCAGCAGGACGGGGGGGACCTCCTACGAGCAGTACTTC. It translates to CASRTGGTSYEQYF.

This chain joins TRBV10-1 and TRBJ2-7; D not resolved. Trimming took 5 bases from V and 6 from J, leaving 14 bases between them. CDR3 length: 13 residues. Per the germline V gene, CDR1 is WNHNN and CDR2 is SYGVQD (reference sequence). The CDR3 protein is CASSIETRSEQYF. DNA of the CDR3: TGCGCCAGCAGTATCGAGACACGTTCCGAGCAGTACTTC.